The 20 T cell receptor beta chains in this list originate from one sample, sequenced in a study of cytomegalovirus exposure and HLA in healthy donors. It was with 60 Vbeta and 13 Jbeta primers that the PCR ran. Clones were read by immunoSEQ multiplex PCR, and TCRdb kept only the in-frame ones, dropping some. The sample lists approximately 88,000 clones; 60% to 80% were seen once. What was sequenced was PBMCs. The receptors originated from a man aged 55-75 years in good health and CMV-seronegative.

This clone was detected a few times. CDR3 sequence reads: CASSPAWRVYEQYF. In nucleotides, the CDR3 is TGTGCCAGCAGTCCTGCGTGGCGGGTCTACGAGCAGTACTTC. The chain uses TRBV27 and TRBJ2-7; possibly TRBD2 for D (5 bases). There are 14 residues in the CDR3. Trimming removed 5 bases from V and 3 bases from J, with 14 bases in between. Germline V CDR1 and CDR2: MNHEY, SMNVEV (reference sequence).

The chain is built from TRBV10-1 and TRBJ1-1, with D maybe TRBD1 (5 bases). Germline loops: CDR1 WNHNN, CDR2 SYGVQD (reference sequence). This CDR3 contains 13 residues. Trimming removed 8 bases from V and 6 bases from J, with 16 bases in between. CDR3 nucleotides: TGCGCCAGCCGCCTCGGGGGTAAACCTGAAGCTTTCTTT. Protein product: CASRLGGKPEAFF.

The chain carries TRBV5-6 and TRBJ2-1; maybe TRBD2 (5 bases). Trimming took 0 bases from V and 6 from J, leaving 7 bases between them. Germline V CDR1 and CDR2: SGHDT, YYEEEE. CDR3 length: 13 amino acids. The CDR3 DNA is TGTGCCAGCAGCTTGGCAGGAGGCAATGAGCAGTTCTTC. This codes for CASSLAGGNEQFF.

This clone was seen only a few times. The chain recombines TRBV19 with TRBJ1-1; no reliable D call. Germline V CDR1 and CDR2: LNHDA, SQIVND (reference sequence). The CDR3 extends over 12 amino acids. V shed 7 bases and J shed 10 bases, with 16 bases lying between them. The CDR3 coding sequence is TGTGCCAGTAACAATCGGGAGTGGGTAGCTTTCTTT. Amino acid sequence: CASNNREWVAFF.

This clone was seen more than once but under ten times. V gene TRBV19 combines with J gene TRBJ1-3, with TRBD1 identical over 8 bases. Trimming at V came to 3 bases and at J to 4 bases, leaving 2 bases not matched to a gene. The CDR3 is made up of 14 amino acids. Germline CDR1 is LNHDA and CDR2 is SQIVND (reference sequence). CDR3 in amino acids: CASSMGTGGNTIYF. CDR3 bases: TGTGCCAGTAGTATGGGGACAGGAGGAAACACCATATATTTT.

The V and J genes are TRBV6-1 and TRBJ2-7; 10 bases align to TRBD1. The J segment lost 2 bases and the V segment lost 5 bases, leaving 6 bases of the junction unmatched. Per germline, CDR1 MNHNS and CDR2 SASEGT. The CDR3 has 15 residues. The CDR3 loop reads CASSPGTGAPYEQYF. The CDR3 DNA follows: TGTGCCAGCAGTCCCGGGACAGGGGCTCCCTACGAGCAGTACTTC.

The gene calls are TRBV6-5 and TRBJ2-1; 12 bases match TRBD2. Germline V gene sequence: CDR1 MNHEY, CDR2 SVGAGI. The CDR3 runs to 14 residues. Trimming took 6 bases from V and 12 from J; bases not matched to a gene: 9. Here the CDR3 reads CASRGLAGPEGQFF. The CDR3 coding sequence is TGTGCCAGCAGAGGACTAGCGGGACCCGAGGGGCAGTTCTTC.

As concerns this clone: An end of the junction does not agree with germline; a read error may underlie this. In the same sample, other DNA sequences code for this CDR3. This chain uses TRBV5-6 with TRBJ2-4; 8 nucleotides line up with TRBD1. CDR3 size: 16 residues. CDR1 and CDR2 (germline): SGHDT, YYEEEE. Here the CDR3 DNA reads TGCGCCAGCAGCTTAAGGTACAGGGGGGCAGGAAACATTCAGTACTTC. As protein: CASSLRYRGAGNIQYF.

The chain recombines TRBV5-4 with TRBJ2-1; 7 nucleotides line up with TRBD2. With 4 bases clipped from V and 0 bases from J, the junction kept 13 bases outside the gene matches. The CDR3 loop spans 18 amino acids. Germline V lookup: CDR1 SGHNT, CDR2 YYREEE (reference sequence). CDR3 sequence reads: CASSAKYGGLSSYNEQFF. The CDR3 bases are TGTGCCAGCAGCGCCAAATATGGGGGACTATCCTCCTACAATGAGCAGTTCTTC. The full variable domain, with the rest looked up from reference TRBV5-4 and TRBJ2-1, is ETGVTQSPTHLIKTRGQQVTLRCSSQSGHNTVSWYQQALGQGPQFIFQYYREEENGRGNFPPRFSGLQFPNYSSELNVNALELDDSALYLCASSAKYGGLSSYNEQFFGPGTRLTVL.

This chain uses TRBV14 with TRBJ2-7, with a tentative D call TRBD2 (6 bases). There are 15 residues in the CDR3. Germline V lookup: CDR1 SGHDN, CDR2 FVKESK. Trimming took off 3 bases at V and 6 bases at J, with 18 bases between the two ends. CDR3: CASSQTLAVFGEQYF. The CDR3, as DNA: TGTGCCAGCAGCCAGACACTAGCTGTTTTCGGCGAGCAGTACTTC.

J is TRBJ2-1 and V is TRBV19; D gene unclear. Germline lookup yields CDR1 LNHDA and CDR2 SQIVND (reference sequence). The CDR3 extends over 14 amino acids. Trimming left V 6 bases short and J 5 bases short, with 14 bases between. CDR3 loop: CASSPNRVHNEQFF. In nucleotides, the CDR3 is TGTGCCAGTAGCCCGAACCGGGTCCACAATGAGCAGTTCTTC.

A few counts support this clone. The gene calls are TRBV19 and TRBJ2-5; 7 bases map to TRBD2. V trimming: 0 bases; J trimming: 2 bases; junction bases outside the gene matches: 3. Germline V lookup: CDR1 LNHDA, CDR2 SQIVND (reference sequence). This CDR3 has 15 residues. CDR3 nucleotide sequence: TGTGCCAGTAGTATAGAAGCGGGGATGCAAGAGACCCAGTACTTC. It specifies CASSIEAGMQETQYF.

The rearrangement joins TRBV6-5 to TRBJ2-7, with 9 bases that match TRBD1. The V gene's germline CDR1 is MNHEY and CDR2 SVGAGI. Trimming took 5 bases from V and 5 from J; bases not matched to a gene: 7. This CDR3 contains 14 residues. CDR3 residues: CASSEQGAAHEQYF. The CDR3 bases are TGTGCCAGCAGTGAACAGGGGGCTGCCCACGAGCAGTACTTC.

V gene TRBV21-1 combines with J gene TRBJ1-5; the table gives TRBD1 as D, unverified against the DNA. TRBV21-1 has pseudogene status. The CDR3 length is 19 residues. The CDR3 sequence is CASSKGLIYRAYSNQPQHF. The CDR3 DNA reads TGTGCCAGCAGCAAAGGACTCATTTACAGGGCTTATAGCAATCAGCCCCAGCATTTT.

The chain joins TRBV2 to TRBJ2-7, with no clear D. The germline CDR1 and CDR2 sequences are SNHLY and FYNNEI. The CDR3 is 10 amino acids. V gave up 8 bases and J gave up 2 bases, with 4 bases separating them. For the CDR3, the DNA is TGTGCCAGCGGCCCCTACGAGCAGTACTTC. It is translated as CASGPYEQYF.

This chain links TRBV4-1 with TRBJ1-5; D remains unclear. Per germline, CDR1 MGHRA and CDR2 YSYEKL. The CDR3 totals 14 residues. Trimming took off 1 base at V and 8 bases at J, with 12 bases between the two ends. CDR3 region: CASSQAGGLEPQHF. DNA for the CDR3: TGCGCCAGCAGCCAAGCGGGCGGGCTGGAGCCCCAGCATTTT.

The chain has TRBV19 and TRBJ2-5; TRBD2 matches at 14 bases. The CDR3 runs 18 residues. Per germline, CDR1 LNHDA and CDR2 SQIVND (reference sequence). V trimming: 5 bases; J trimming: 0 bases; junction bases outside the gene matches: 8. CDR3 sequence: CASSFRTSGGPNQETQYF. CDR3 nucleotides: TGTGCCAGTAGTTTCCGGACTAGCGGGGGGCCAAACCAAGAGACCCAGTACTTC.

The V call is TRBV10-1, the J call TRBJ2-1; 11 bases line up with TRBD2. The V and J ends lost 4 bases and 0 bases, in that order; junction bases with no gene match: 2. Per the germline V gene, CDR1 is WNHNN and CDR2 is SYGVQD (reference sequence). The CDR3 contains 16 residues. As DNA, the CDR3 is TGCGCCAGCAGTGGACTAGCGGGGACCTCCTACAATGAGCAGTTCTTC. Protein: CASSGLAGTSYNEQFF.

The V call is TRBV28, the J call TRBJ2-7, with TRBD1 matching over 7 bases. The CDR3 is 12 amino acids. Germline V lookup: CDR1 MDHEN, CDR2 SYDVKM. V shed 6 bases, J shed 4 bases, and the junction held 3 bases outside the gene matches. Here the CDR3 DNA reads TGTGCCAGCAGAGACAGGGATTACGAGCAGTACTTC. Encoded protein: CASRDRDYEQYF.

This clone was recorded a few times. This chain links TRBV2 with TRBJ1-1; possibly TRBD1 for D (5 bases). Trimming took 4 bases from V and 0 from J, leaving 9 bases between them. CDR3 length: 14 residues. Germline-derived CDR1 and CDR2 are SNHLY and FYNNEI. The CDR3: CASSVDRLNTEAFF. The CDR3 DNA sequence: TGTGCCAGCAGTGTCGACAGACTGAACACTGAAGCTTTCTTT.